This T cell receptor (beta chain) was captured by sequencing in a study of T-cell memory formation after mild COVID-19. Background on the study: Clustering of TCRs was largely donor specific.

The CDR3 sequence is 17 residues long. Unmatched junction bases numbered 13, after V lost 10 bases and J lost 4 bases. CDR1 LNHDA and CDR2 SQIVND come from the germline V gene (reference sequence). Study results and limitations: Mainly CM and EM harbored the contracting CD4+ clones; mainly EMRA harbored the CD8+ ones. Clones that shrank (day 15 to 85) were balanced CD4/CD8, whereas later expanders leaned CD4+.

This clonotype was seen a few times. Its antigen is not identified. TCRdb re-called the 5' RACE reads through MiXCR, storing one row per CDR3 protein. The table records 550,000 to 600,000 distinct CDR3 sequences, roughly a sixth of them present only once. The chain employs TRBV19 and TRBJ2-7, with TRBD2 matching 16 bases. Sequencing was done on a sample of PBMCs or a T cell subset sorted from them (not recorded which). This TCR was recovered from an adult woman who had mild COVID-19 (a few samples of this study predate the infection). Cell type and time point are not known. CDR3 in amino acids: CATPGGTSGRAIYEQYF. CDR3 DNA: TGTGCCACTCCCGGCGGGACTAGCGGGAGGGCCATATACGAGCAGTACTTC.